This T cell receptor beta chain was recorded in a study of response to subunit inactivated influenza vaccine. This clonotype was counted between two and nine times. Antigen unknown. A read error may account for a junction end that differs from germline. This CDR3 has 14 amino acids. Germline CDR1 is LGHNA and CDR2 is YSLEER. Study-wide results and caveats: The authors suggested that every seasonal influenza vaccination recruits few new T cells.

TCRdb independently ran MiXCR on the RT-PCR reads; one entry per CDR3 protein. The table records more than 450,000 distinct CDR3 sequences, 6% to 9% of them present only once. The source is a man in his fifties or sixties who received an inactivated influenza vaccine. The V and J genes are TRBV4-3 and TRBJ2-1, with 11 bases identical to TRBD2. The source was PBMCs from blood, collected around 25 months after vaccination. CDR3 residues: CASSQDSGLAEPFF. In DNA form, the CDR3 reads TGCGCCAGCAGCCAAGATTCGGGACTAGCGGAGCCGTTCTTC.